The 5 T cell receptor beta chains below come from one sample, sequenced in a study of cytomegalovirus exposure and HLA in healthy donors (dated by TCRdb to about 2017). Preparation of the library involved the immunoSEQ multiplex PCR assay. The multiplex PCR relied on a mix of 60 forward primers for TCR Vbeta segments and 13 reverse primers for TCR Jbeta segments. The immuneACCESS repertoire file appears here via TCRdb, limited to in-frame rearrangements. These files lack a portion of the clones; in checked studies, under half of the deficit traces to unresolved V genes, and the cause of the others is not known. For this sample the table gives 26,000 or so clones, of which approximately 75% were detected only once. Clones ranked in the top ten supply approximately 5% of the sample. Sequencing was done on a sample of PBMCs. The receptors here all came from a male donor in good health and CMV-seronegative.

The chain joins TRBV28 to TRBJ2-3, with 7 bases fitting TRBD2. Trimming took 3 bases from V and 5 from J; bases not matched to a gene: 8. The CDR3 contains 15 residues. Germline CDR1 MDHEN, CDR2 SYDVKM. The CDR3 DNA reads TGTGCCAGCAGTTTTCCGGCGGGAGCTGAAGATACGCAGTATTTT. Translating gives CASSFPAGAEDTQYF.

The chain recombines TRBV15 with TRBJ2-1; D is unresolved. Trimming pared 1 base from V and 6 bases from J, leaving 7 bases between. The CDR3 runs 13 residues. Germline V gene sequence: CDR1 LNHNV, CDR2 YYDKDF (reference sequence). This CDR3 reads CATSRGALNEQFF. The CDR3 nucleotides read TGTGCCACCAGCAGAGGGGCCCTCAATGAGCAGTTCTTC.

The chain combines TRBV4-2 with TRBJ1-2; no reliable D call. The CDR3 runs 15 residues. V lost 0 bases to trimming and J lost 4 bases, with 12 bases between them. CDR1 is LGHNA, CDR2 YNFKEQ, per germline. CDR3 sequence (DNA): TGTGCCAGCAGCCAAGACCAAGAGGCCCGCTATGGCTACACCTTC. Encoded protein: CASSQDQEARYGYTF.

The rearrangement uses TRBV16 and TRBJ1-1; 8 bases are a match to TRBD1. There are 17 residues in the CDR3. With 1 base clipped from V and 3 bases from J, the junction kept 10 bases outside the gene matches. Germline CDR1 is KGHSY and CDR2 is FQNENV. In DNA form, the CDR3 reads TGTGCCAGCAGCCAATTCTCAGGGGGCGTTGGGTACACTGAAGCTTTCTTT. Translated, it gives CASSQFSGGVGYTEAFF.

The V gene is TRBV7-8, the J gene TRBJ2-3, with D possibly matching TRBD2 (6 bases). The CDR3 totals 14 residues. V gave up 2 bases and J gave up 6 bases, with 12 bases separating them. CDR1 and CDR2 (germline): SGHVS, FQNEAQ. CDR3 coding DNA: TGTGCCAGCAGCTTAAGCGGAGCGGGCGATACGCAGTATTTT. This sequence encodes CASSLSGAGDTQYF.